This T cell receptor (beta chain) was identified in a study of tumor-infiltrating lymphocytes in glioblastoma multiforme. Overall study findings and caveats: Detected clone frequencies may not reflect cell counts, being RNA-based. TCR plus mutation findings rest on a single glioblastoma patient.

TCRB libraries came from RNA via three nested multiplex PCR rounds. Input was approximately 0.5 ug total RNA, reverse-transcribed with a C-beta primer. No unique molecular identifiers were described for these TCRB libraries. A single record per CDR3 protein comes from TCRdb applying MiXCR to the multiplex PCR reads. The repertoire holds approximately 10,000 distinct CDR3 sequences, with just over 65% as singletons. At least ten counts were recorded for this clonotype. Its antigen is not known. This sequence was found in a male donor with glioblastoma. Sample: brain tumor tissue.

The CDR3 spells CASSPRNTYNEQFF. CDR3 sequence (DNA): TGTGCCAGCAGCCCCCGGAACACCTACAATGAGCAGTTCTTC. V gene TRBV11-3 combines with J gene TRBJ2-1; no clear D gene. The V end was cut by 5 bases, the J end by 2 bases, with 10 bases between. Germline loops: CDR1 SGHNT, CDR2 YENEEA. The CDR3 has 14 residues.